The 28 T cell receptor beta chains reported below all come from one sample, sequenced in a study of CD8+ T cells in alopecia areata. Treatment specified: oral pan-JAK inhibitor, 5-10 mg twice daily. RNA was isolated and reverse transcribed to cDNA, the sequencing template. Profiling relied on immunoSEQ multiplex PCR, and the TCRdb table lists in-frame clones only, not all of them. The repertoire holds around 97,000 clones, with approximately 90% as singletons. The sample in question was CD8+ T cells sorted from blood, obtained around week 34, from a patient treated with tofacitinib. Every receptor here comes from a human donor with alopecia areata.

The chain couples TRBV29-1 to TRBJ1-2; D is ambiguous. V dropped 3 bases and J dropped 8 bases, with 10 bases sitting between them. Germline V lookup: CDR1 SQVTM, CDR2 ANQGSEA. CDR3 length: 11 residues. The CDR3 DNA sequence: TGCAGCGTTGATTATAAGATGGGCTACACCTTC. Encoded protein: CSVDYKMGYTF.

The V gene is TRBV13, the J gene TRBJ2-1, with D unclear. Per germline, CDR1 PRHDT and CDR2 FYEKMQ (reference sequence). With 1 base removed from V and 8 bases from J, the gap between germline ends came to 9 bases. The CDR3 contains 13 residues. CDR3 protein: CASSLVQRDEQFF. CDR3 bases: TGTGCCAGCAGCTTAGTCCAGCGCGATGAGCAGTTCTTC.

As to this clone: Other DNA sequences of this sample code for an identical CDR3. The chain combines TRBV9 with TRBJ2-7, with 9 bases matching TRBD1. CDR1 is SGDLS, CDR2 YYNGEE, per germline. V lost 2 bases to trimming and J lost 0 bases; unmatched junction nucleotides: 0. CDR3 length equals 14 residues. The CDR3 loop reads CASSVTGGSYEQYF. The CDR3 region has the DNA TGTGCCAGCAGCGTGACAGGGGGCTCCTACGAGCAGTACTTC.

CDR3 coding DNA: TGCAGCGTTGAACTTCGGTCCAACTTCATGACGAACACCGGGGAGCTGTTTTTT. Its protein is CSVELRSNFMTNTGELFF. This sequence joins TRBV29-1 and TRBJ2-2; D unresolved. The germline V gene has CDR1 SQVTM and CDR2 ANQGSEA. The length of the CDR3 is 18 residues. Trimming took 2 bases from V and 0 from J, leaving 19 bases between them.

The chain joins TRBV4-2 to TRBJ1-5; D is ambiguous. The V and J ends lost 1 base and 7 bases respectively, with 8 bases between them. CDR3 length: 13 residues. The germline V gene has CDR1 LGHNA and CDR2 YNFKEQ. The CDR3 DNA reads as TGTGCCAGCAGCCAAGTCCACGGACAGCCCCAGCATTTT. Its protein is CASSQVHGQPQHF.

As DNA, the CDR3 is TGCAGCGTTGCCCGGGGATTGGGAAATGAGCAGTTCTTC. This translates into CSVARGLGNEQFF. This chain uses TRBV29-1 with TRBJ2-1, with a weak D call TRBD2 (5 bases). V shed 4 bases and J shed 7 bases, with 14 bases lying between them. The CDR3 is made up of 13 amino acids. The germline CDR1 and CDR2 sequences are SQVTM and ANQGSEA.

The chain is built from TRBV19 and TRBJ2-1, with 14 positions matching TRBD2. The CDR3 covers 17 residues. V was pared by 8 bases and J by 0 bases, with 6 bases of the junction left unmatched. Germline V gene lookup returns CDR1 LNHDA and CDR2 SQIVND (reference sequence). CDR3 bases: TGTGCCAGTCGGACTAGCGGGGGGCCGAGCTCCTACAATGAGCAGTTCTTC. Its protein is CASRTSGGPSSYNEQFF.

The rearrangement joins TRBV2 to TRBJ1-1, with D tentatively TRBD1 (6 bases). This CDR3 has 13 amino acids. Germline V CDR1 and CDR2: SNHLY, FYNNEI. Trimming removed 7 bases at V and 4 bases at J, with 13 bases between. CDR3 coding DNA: TGTGCCAGCATTTCAGGGGCGGTCACTGAAGCTTTCTTT. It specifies CASISGAVTEAFF. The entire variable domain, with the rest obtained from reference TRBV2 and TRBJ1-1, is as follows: EPEVTQTPSHQVTQMGQEVILRCVPISNHLYFYWYRQILGQKVEFLVSFYNNEISEKSEIFDDQFSVERPDGSNFTLKIRSTKLEDSAMYFCASISGAVTEAFFGQGTRLTVV.

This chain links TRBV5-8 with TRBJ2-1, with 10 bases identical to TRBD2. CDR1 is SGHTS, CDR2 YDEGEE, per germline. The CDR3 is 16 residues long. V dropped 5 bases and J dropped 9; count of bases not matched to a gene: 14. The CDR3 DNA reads TGTGCCAGCAGAACCTATAGCGGGAGGTTCGATAGTGAGCAGTTCTTC. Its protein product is CASRTYSGRFDSEQFF.

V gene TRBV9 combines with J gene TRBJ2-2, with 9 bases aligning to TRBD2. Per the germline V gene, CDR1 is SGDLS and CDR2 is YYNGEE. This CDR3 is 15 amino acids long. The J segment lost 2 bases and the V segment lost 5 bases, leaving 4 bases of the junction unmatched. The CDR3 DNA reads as TGTGCCAGCAGTGCCGGGACTAGCAACACCGGGGAGCTGTTTTTT. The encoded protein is CASSAGTSNTGELFF.

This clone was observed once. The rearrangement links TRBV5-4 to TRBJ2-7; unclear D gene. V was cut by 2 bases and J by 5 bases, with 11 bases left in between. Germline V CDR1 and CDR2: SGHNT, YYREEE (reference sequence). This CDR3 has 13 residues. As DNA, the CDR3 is TGTGCCAGCAGCTTAGATGGATCCGACGAGCAGTACTTC. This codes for CASSLDGSDEQYF.

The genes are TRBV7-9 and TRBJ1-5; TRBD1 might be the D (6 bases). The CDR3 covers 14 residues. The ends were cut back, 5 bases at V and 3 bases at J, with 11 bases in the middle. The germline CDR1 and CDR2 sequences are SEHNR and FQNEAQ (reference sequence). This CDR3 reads CASSPRDINQPQHF. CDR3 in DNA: TGTGCCAGCAGCCCCCGGGACATCAATCAGCCCCAGCATTTT.

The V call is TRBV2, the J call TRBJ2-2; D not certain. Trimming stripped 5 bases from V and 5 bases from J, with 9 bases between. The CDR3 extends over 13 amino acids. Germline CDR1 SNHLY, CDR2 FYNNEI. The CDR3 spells CASSLEGTGELFF. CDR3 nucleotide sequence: TGTGCCAGCAGTTTAGAAGGGACCGGGGAGCTGTTTTTT. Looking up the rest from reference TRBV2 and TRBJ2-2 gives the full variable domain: EPEVTQTPSHQVTQMGQEVILRCVPISNHLYFYWYRQILGQKVEFLVSFYNNEISEKSEIFDDQFSVERPDGSNFTLKIRSTKLEDSAMYFCASSLEGTGELFFGEGSRLTVL.

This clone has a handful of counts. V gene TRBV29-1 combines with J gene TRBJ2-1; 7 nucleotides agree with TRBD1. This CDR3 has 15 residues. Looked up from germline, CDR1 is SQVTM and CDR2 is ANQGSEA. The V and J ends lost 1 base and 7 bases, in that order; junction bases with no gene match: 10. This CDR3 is CSVEGLEQGINEQFF. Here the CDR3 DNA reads TGCAGCGTTGAAGGGTTGGAACAGGGGATAAATGAGCAGTTCTTC.

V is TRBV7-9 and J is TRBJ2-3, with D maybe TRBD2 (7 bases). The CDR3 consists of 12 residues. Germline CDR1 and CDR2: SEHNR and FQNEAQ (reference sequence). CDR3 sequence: CASTGRVDTQYF. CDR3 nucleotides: TGTGCATCTACAGGGAGGGTAGATACGCAGTATTTT.

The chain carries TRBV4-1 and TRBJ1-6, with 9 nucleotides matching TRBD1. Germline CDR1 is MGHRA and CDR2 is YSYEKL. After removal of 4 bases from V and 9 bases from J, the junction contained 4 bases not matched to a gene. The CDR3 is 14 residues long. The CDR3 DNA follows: TGCGCCAGCAGCCCGGGACAGGGAACTTCACCCCTCCACTTT. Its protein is CASSPGQGTSPLHF.

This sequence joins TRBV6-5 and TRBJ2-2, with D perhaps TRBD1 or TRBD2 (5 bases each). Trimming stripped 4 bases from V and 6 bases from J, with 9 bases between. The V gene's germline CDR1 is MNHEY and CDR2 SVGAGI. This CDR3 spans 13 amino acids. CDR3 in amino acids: CASSSEGPGELFF. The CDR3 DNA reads TGTGCCAGCAGTTCTGAGGGACCCGGGGAGCTGTTTTTT.

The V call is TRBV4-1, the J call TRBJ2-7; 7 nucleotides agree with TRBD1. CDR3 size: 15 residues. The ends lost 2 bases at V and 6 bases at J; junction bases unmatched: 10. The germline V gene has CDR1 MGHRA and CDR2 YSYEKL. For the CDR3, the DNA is TGCGCCAGCAGCCAACGGACAGGAGGACTCCCCGAGCAGTACTTC. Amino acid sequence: CASSQRTGGLPEQYF.

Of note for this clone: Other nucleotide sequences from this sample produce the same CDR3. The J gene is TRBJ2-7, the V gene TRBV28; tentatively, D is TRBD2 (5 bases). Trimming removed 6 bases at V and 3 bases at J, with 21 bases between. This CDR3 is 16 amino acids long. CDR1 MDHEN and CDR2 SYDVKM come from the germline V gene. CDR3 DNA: TGTGCCAGCAGAACCGTCGTTGGTAGCGCAGACTACGAGCAGTACTTC. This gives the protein CASRTVVGSADYEQYF.

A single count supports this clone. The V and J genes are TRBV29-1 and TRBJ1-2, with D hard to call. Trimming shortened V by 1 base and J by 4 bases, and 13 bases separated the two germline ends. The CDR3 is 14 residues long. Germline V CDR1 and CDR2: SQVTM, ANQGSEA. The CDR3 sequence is CSVEVRAYVYGYTF. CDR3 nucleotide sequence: TGCAGCGTTGAAGTGAGGGCATACGTCTATGGCTACACCTTC.

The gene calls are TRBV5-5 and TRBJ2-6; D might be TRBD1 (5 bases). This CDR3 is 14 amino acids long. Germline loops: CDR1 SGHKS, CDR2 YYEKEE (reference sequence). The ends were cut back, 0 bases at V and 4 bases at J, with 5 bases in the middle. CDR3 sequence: CASSLGQGANVLTF. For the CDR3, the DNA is TGTGCCAGCAGCTTGGGACAGGGGGCCAACGTCCTGACTTTC.

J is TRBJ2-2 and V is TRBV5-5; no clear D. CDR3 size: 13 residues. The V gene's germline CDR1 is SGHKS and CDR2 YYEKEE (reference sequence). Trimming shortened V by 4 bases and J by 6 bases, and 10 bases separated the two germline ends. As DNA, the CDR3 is TGTGCCAGCAGCCTCGTCCCCGCCGGGGAGCTGTTTTTT. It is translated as CASSLVPAGELFF.

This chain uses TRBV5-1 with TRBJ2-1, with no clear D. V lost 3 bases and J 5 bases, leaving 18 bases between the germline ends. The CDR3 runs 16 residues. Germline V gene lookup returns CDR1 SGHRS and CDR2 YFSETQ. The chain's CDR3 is CASSSIEGPSNNEQFF. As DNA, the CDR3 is TGCGCCAGCAGCTCTATCGAAGGGCCTTCCAACAATGAGCAGTTCTTC.

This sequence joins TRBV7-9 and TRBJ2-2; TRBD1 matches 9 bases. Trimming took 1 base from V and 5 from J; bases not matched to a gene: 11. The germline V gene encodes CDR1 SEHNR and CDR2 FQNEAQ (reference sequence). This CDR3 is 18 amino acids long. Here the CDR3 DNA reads TGTGCCAGCAGCTTAGACTATTGGACAGGGGATACGACCGGGGAGCTGTTTTTT. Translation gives CASSLDYWTGDTTGELFF.

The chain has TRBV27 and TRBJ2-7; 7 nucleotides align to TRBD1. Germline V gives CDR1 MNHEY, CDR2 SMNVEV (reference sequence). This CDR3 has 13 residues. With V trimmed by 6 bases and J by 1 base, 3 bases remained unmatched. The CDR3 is CASSPDRSYEQYF. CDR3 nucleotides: TGTGCCAGCAGCCCGGACAGGTCCTACGAGCAGTACTTC.

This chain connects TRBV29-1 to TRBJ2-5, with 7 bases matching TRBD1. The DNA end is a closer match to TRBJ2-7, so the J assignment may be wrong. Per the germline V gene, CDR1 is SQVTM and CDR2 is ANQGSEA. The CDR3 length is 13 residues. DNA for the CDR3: TGCAGCGTTCGACGGGACAGAAGCTACGAGCAGTACTTC. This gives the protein CSVRRDRSYEQYF.

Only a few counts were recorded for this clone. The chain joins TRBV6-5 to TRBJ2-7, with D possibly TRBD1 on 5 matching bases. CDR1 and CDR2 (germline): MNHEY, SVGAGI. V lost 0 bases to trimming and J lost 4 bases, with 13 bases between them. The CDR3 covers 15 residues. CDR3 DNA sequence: TGTGCCAGCAGTTACTCCAGGGCATCCTCATACGAGCAGTACTTC. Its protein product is CASSYSRASSYEQYF.

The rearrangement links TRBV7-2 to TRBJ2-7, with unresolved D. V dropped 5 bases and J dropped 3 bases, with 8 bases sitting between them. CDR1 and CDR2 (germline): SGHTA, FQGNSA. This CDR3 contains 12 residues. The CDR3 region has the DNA TGTGCCAGCAGCACCCTGAACTACGAGCAGTACTTC. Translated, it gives CASSTLNYEQYF.